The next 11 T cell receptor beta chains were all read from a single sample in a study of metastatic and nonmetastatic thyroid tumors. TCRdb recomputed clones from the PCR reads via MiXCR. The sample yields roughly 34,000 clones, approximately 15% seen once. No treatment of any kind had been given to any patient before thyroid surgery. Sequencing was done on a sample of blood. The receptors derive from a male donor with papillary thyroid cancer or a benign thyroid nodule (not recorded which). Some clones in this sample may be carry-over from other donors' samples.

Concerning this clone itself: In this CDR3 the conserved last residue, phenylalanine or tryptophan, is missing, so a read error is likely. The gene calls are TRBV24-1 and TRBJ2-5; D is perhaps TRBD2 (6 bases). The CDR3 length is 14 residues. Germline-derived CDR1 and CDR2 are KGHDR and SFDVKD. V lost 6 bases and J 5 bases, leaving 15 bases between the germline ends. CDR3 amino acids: CATSTSGSGETQYL. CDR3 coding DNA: TGTGCCACCAGTACTAGTGGGAGCGGGGAGACCCAGTACCTC.

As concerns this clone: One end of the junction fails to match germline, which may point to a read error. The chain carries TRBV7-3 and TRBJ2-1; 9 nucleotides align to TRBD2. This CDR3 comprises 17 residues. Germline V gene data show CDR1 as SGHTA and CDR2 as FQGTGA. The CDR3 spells CASNLWGSGSAYNEQFF. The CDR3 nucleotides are TGTGCCAGCAACTTATGGGGTAGCGGGAGCGCCTACAATGAGCAGTTCTTC.

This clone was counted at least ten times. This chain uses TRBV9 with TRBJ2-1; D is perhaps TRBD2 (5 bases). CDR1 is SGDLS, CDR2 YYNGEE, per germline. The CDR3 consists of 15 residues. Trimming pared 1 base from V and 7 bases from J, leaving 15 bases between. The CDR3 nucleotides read TGTGCCAGCAGCGTAAGTGAGGGAATGGGTAATGAGCAGTTCTTC. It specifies CASSVSEGMGNEQFF.

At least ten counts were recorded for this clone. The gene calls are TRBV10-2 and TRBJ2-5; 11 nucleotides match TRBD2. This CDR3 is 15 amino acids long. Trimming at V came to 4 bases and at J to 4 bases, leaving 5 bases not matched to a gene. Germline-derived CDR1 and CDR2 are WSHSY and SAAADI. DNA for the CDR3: TGCGCCAGCAGTGGAACTAGCGGGAGAGTAGAGACCCAGTACTTC. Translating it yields CASSGTSGRVETQYF.

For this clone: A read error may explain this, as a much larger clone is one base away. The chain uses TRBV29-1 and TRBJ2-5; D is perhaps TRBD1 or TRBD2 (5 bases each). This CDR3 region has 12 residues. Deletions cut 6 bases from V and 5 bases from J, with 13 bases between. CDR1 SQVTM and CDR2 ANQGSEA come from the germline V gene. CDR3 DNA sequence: TGCAGCGTCGGGGCTGTGGGTGAGACCCAGTACTTC. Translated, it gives CSVGAVGETQYF.

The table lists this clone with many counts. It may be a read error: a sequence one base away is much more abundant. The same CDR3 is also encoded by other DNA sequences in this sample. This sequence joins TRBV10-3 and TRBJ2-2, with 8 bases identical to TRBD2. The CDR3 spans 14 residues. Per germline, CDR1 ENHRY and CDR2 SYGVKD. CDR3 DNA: TGTGCCACCAGAGCGGGAGTTGAAACCGGGGAACTGTTTTTT. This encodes CATRAGVETGELFF.

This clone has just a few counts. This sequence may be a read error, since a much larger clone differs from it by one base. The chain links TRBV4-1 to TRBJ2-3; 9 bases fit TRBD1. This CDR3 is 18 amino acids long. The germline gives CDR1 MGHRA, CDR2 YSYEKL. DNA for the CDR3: TGCGCCAGCAGCCAAGGTAGACTAGGGACAGGGTCCACATATACGCAGTATTTT. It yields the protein CASSQGRLGTGSTYTQYF.

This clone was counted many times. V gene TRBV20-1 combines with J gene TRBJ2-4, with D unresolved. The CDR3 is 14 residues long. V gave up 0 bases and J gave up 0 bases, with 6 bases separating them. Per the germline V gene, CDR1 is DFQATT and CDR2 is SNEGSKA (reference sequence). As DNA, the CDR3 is TGCAGTGCTAGAGAGGGCCAAGCCAAAAACATTCAGTACTTC. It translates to CSAREGQAKNIQYF.

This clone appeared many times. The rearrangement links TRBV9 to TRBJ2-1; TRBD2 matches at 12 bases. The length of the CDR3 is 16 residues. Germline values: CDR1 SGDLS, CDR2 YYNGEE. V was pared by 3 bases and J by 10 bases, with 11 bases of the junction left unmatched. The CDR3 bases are TGTGCCAGCAGCGGGGGAGGACTAGCGGGACGACGGGAGCAGTTCTTC. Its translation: CASSGGGLAGRREQFF.

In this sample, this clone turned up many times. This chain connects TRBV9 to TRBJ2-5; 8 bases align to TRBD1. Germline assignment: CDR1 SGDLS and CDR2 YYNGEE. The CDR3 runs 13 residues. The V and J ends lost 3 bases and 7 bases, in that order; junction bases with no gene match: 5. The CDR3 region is CASSGQGLVTQYF. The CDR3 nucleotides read TGTGCCAGCAGCGGACAGGGGTTGGTGACCCAGTACTTC.

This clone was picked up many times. The CDR3 sequence: CASSVVSGTDTQYF. The DNA for the CDR3 is TGTGCCAGCAGCGTAGTGAGCGGCACAGATACGCAGTATTTT. The chain couples TRBV9 to TRBJ2-3, with D unresolved. This CDR3 comprises 14 residues. From germline, CDR1 is SGDLS and CDR2 YYNGEE. Trimming pared 0 bases from V and 1 base from J, leaving 6 bases between.